These 5 T cell receptor beta chains originate from one sample sequenced in a study of shared clonotypes between healthy human individuals. Naive CD8 cells lacked CD45RO and underwent positive selection for CCR7, leaving out terminally differentiated effector memory CD45RA+ cells. Measured with immunoSEQ multiplex PCR; TCRdb has only the in-frame clones, and not every one. The data contain some 2.1 million clones, approximately 94% of them singletons. Source material: naive CD8+ T cells sorted from blood. Receptor source: a young man in good health.

This clone occurred once. V and J are TRBV7-2 and TRBJ2-1; TRBD2 matches at 7 bases. CDR1 SGHTA and CDR2 FQGNSA come from the germline V gene. The CDR3 runs 19 residues. Trimming at V came to 1 base and at J to 0 bases, leaving 12 bases not matched to a gene. The CDR3 loop is CASSLEALAEMSSYNEQFF. The DNA of the CDR3 is TGTGCCAGCAGCTTAGAAGCGCTAGCGGAGATGAGCTCCTACAATGAGCAGTTCTTC.

This chain links TRBV19 with TRBJ1-5; 7 nucleotides agree with TRBD1. The CDR3 is 13 amino acids. CDR1 and CDR2 from the germline V gene are LNHDA and SQIVND (reference sequence). The V segment lost 6 bases and the J segment 3 bases; nucleotides outside the gene matches: 2. CDR3 nucleotide sequence: TGTGCCAGTAGAGGGACAGACAATCAGCCCCAGCATTTT. It encodes CASRGTDNQPQHF. Full variable domain (rest looked up from reference TRBV19 and TRBJ1-5): DGGITQSPKYLFRKEGQNVTLSCEQNLNHDAMYWYRQDPGQGLRLIYYSQIVNDFQKGDIAEGYSVSREKKESFPLTVTSAQKNPTAFYLCASRGTDNQPQHFGDGTRLSIL.

This clone appeared a single time. Other DNA sequences in this sample translate to the same CDR3. The gene calls are TRBV11-2 and TRBJ2-7; no definite D call. Germline CDR1 reads SGHAT; CDR2 reads FQNNGV. The ends were cut back, 5 bases at V and 1 base at J, with 6 bases in the middle. The CDR3 has 12 amino acids. The DNA of the CDR3 is TGTGCCAGCAGCCTAGGGTCCTACGAGCAGTACTTC. Translation gives CASSLGSYEQYF.

A word on this clone: In the same sample, other DNA sequences code for this CDR3. The J gene is TRBJ1-4, the V gene TRBV9, with 7 bases aligning to TRBD1. The CDR3 is made up of 14 amino acids. Germline CDR1 is SGDLS and CDR2 is YYNGEE. The ends lost 0 bases at V and 4 bases at J; junction bases unmatched: 0. CDR3 sequence reads: CASSVGQGNEKLFF. The CDR3 DNA is TGTGCCAGCAGCGTAGGACAGGGTAATGAAAAACTGTTTTTT. Together with reference TRBV9 and TRBJ1-4, the CDR3 gives the full variable domain: DSGVTQTPKHLITATGQRVTLRCSPRSGDLSVYWYQQSLDQGLQFLIQYYNGEERAKGNILERFSAQQFPDLHSELNLSSLELGDSALYFCASSVGQGNEKLFFGSGTQLSVL.

V and J are TRBV6-6 and TRBJ2-3, with 11 nucleotides matching TRBD2. The length of the CDR3 is 16 residues. V lost 5 bases to trimming and J lost 8 bases; unmatched junction nucleotides: 12. Germline loops: CDR1 MNHNY, CDR2 SVGAGI (reference sequence). CDR3 nucleotides: TGTGCCAGCAGTCCTAAACTAGCGGGAGAGGAAGGTACGCAGTATTTT. As protein: CASSPKLAGEEGTQYF.